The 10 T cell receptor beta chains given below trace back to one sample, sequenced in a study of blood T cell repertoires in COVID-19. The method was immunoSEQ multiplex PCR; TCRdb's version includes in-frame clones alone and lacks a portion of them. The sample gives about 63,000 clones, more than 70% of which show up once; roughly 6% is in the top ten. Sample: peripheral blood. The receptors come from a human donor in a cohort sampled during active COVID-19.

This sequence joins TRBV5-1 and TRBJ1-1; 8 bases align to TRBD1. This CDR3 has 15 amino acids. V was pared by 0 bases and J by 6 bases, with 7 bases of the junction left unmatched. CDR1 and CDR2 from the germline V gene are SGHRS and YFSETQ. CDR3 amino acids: CASSLAAWTGSEAFF. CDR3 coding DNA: TGCGCCAGCAGCTTGGCTGCATGGACAGGGTCTGAAGCTTTCTTT.

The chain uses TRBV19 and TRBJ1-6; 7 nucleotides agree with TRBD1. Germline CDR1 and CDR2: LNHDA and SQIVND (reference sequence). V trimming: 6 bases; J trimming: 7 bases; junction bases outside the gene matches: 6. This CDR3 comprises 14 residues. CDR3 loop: CASSITGVNSPLHF. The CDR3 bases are TGTGCCAGTAGCATTACAGGGGTCAATTCACCCCTCCACTTT.

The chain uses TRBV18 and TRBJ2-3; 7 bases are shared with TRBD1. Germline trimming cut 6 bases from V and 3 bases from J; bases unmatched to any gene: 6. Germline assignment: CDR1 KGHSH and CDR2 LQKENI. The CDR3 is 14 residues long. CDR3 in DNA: TGTGCCAGCTCGCCGGGACAGATGACAGATACGCAGTATTTT. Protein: CASSPGQMTDTQYF.

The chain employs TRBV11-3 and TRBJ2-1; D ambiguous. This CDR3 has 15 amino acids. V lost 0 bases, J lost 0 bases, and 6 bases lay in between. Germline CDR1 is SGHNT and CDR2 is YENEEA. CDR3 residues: CASSLETGSYNEQFF. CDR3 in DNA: TGTGCCAGCAGCTTAGAGACGGGCTCCTACAATGAGCAGTTCTTC.

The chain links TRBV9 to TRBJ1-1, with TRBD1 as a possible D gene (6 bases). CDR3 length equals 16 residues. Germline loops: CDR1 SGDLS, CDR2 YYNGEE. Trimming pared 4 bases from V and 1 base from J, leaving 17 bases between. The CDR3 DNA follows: TGTGCCAGCAGCAAAAACACAGGGTTCGGGAACACTGAAGCTTTCTTT. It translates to CASSKNTGFGNTEAFF.

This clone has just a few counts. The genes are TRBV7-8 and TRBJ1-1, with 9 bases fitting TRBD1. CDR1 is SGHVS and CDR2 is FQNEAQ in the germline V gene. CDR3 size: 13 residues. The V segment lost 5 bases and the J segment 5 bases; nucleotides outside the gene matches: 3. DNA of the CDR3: TGTGCCAGCAGCAGGGACAGGGCTACTGAAGCTTTCTTT. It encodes CASSRDRATEAFF. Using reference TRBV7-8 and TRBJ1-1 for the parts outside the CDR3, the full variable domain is GAGVSQSPRYKVAKRGQDVALRCDPISGHVSLFWYQQALGQGPEFLTYFQNEAQLDKSGLPSDRFFAERPEGSVSTLKIQRTQQEDSAVYLCASSRDRATEAFFGQGTRLTVV.

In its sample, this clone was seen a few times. CDR3 coding DNA: TGTGCCAGCAGGACCCGGGGATCCTATAATTCACCCCTCCACTTT. It encodes CASRTRGSYNSPLHF. The rearrangement joins TRBV2 to TRBJ1-6; no clear D. CDR1 and CDR2 from the germline V gene are SNHLY and FYNNEI. V lost 6 bases and J 1 base, leaving 10 bases between the germline ends. CDR3 size: 15 residues.

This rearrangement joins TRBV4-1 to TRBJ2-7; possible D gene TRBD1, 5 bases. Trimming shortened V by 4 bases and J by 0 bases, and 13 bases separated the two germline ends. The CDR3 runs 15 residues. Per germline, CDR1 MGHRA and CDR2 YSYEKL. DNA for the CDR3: TGCGCCAGCAGCCGGCTACAGGCGAGCTCCTACGAGCAGTACTTC. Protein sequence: CASSRLQASSYEQYF.

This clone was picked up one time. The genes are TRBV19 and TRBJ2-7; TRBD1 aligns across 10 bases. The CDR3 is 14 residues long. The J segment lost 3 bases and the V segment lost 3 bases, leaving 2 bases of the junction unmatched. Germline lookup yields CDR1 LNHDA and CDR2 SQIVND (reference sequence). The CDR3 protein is CASSMRTGGYEQYF. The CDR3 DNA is TGTGCCAGTAGTATGAGGACAGGGGGCTACGAGCAGTACTTC. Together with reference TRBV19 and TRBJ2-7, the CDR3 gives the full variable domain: DGGITQSPKYLFRKEGQNVTLSCEQNLNHDAMYWYRQDPGQGLRLIYYSQIVNDFQKGDIAEGYSVSREKKESFPLTVTSAQKNPTAFYLCASSMRTGGYEQYFGPGTRLTVT.

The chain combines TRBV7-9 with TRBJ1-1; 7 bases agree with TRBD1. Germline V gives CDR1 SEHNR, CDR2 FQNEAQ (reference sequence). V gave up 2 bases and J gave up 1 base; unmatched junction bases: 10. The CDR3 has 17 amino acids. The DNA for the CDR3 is TGTGCCAGCAGCTTAAGGACAGGCGTAGCGCGGAACACTGAAGCTTTCTTT. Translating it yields CASSLRTGVARNTEAFF.